Listed here are 24 T cell receptor beta chains from one sample, sequenced in a study of T cell repertoires in cytomegalovirus infection. TCRdb re-analysed the reads in MiXCR, keeping a single row per CDR3 protein. Here the sample spans a few hundred thousand distinct CDR3 sequences, 15% to 20% being singletons. The sequenced sample was PBMCs. Every receptor here comes from a human donor in good health (CMV status not recorded). Some clones in this sample may be carry-over from other donors' samples.

This clonotype was seen at least ten times. The V gene is TRBV4-1, the J gene TRBJ2-7, with a possible D match to TRBD2 (5 bases). The CDR3 totals 14 residues. Germline V gene lookup returns CDR1 MGHRA and CDR2 YSYEKL. V lost 3 bases to trimming and J lost 4 bases, with 13 bases between them. The CDR3 DNA reads TGCGCCAGCAGCCAGCCCTTCCGGGAATACGAGCAGTACTTC. Its translation is CASSQPFREYEQYF.

This clonotype was observed at least ten times. The chain joins TRBV6-2 or TRBV6-3 to TRBJ2-1; D is unclear. The germline V gene has CDR1 MNHEY and CDR2 SVGEGT. CDR3 length: 12 amino acids. V was trimmed by 5 bases and J by 7 bases, leaving 9 bases between them. CDR3 nucleotides: TGTGCCAGCAGTACAAGTGTAAATGAGCAGTTCTTC. As protein: CASSTSVNEQFF.

This clonotype has just a few counts. The chain employs TRBV20-1 and TRBJ1-4; no definite D call. CDR1 is DFQATT, CDR2 SNEGSKA, per germline (reference sequence). V lost 3 bases and J lost 4, with 6 bases in between. This CDR3 region has 12 residues. The CDR3 DNA sequence: TGCAGTGCTAGTGGCCGTAATGAAAAACTGTTTTTT. It yields the protein CSASGRNEKLFF.

The sample holds many counts of this clonotype. The chain links TRBV7-2 to TRBJ2-3; D not certain. The CDR3 has 13 residues. Trimming removed 3 bases from V and 6 bases from J, with 10 bases in between. Germline V gives CDR1 SGHTA, CDR2 FQGNSA. CDR3 nucleotide sequence: TGTGCCAGCAGCTTTGGGTTGGGGGATACGCAGTATTTT. Translating it yields CASSFGLGDTQYF. Looking up the rest from reference TRBV7-2 and TRBJ2-3 gives the full variable domain: GAGVSQSPSNKVTEKGKDVELRCDPISGHTALYWYRQSLGQGLEFLIYFQGNSAPDKSGLPSDRFSAERTGGSVSTLTIQRTQQEDSAVYLCASSFGLGDTQYFGPGTRLTVL.

This clonotype occurred a few times. J is TRBJ2-5 and V is TRBV5-4, with a tentative D call TRBD2 (6 bases). The V and J ends lost 4 bases and 0 bases respectively, with 13 bases between them. The CDR3 is made up of 15 amino acids. Germline loops: CDR1 SGHNT, CDR2 YYREEE (reference sequence). In DNA, the CDR3 is TGTGCCAGCAGCGGTGGGGGACTTGACCAAGAGACCCAGTACTTC. As protein: CASSGGGLDQETQYF.

There are a few counts of this clonotype. CDR3: CSAFPFSGGDNEQFF. CDR3 sequence (DNA): TGCAGTGCTTTCCCCTTTAGCGGGGGGGACAATGAGCAGTTCTTC. The rearrangement joins TRBV20-1 to TRBJ2-1; 11 positions agree with TRBD2. Losses at the gene ends were 5 bases for V and 5 bases for J; bases not matched to a gene: 8. The CDR3 covers 15 residues. Germline assignment: CDR1 DFQATT and CDR2 SNEGSKA (reference sequence).

Only a few counts were recorded for this clonotype. The chain couples TRBV5-1 to TRBJ2-5; D call uncertain. Germline-derived CDR1 and CDR2 are SGHRS and YFSETQ. V lost 1 base, J lost 0 bases, and 4 bases lay in between. The CDR3 is 13 amino acids. The CDR3 bases are TGCGCCAGCAGCTTGACGAACCAAGAGACCCAGTACTTC. The encoded protein is CASSLTNQETQYF. Based on the CDR3 plus reference TRBV5-1 and TRBJ2-5, the full variable domain is KAGVTQTPRYLIKTRGQQVTLSCSPISGHRSVSWYQQTPGQGLQFLFEYFSETQRNKGNFPGRFSGRQFSNSRSEMNVSTLELGDSALYLCASSLTNQETQYFGPGTRLLVL.

This clonotype was counted at least ten times. CDR3 in amino acids: CASSLLAASGHTDTQYF. CDR3 sequence (DNA): TGTGCCAGCAGCTTACTAGCCGCTAGCGGCCACACAGATACGCAGTATTTT. This chain connects TRBV7-2 to TRBJ2-3; TRBD2 aligns across 7 bases. The CDR3 extends over 17 amino acids. CDR1 is SGHTA, CDR2 FQGNSA, per germline. Losses at the gene ends were 2 bases for V and 2 bases for J; bases not matched to a gene: 10.

The V and J genes are TRBV20-1 and TRBJ2-1; 11 bases match TRBD2. The CDR3 contains 15 residues. Germline V gene lookup returns CDR1 DFQATT and CDR2 SNEGSKA (reference sequence). Losses at the gene ends were 2 bases for V and 5 bases for J; bases not matched to a gene: 5. The CDR3 DNA sequence: TGCAGTGCTAGAAATAGCGGGGGGGCCAACAATGAGCAGTTCTTC. This encodes CSARNSGGANNEQFF.

The sample holds a few counts of this clonotype. The J gene is TRBJ2-5, the V gene TRBV7-9; D is possibly TRBD2 (6 bases). The CDR3 contains 12 residues. V was trimmed by 8 bases and J by 2 bases, leaving 9 bases between them. The germline V gene encodes CDR1 SEHNR and CDR2 FQNEAQ (reference sequence). Written as DNA, the CDR3 is TGTGCCAGCGGGGCGGGACAAGAGACCCAGTACTTC. Its translation: CASGAGQETQYF.

This clonotype showed up just a few times. V is TRBV28 and J is TRBJ2-7; 7 bases line up with TRBD2. V gave up 4 bases and J gave up 7 bases; unmatched junction bases: 16. This CDR3 has 16 amino acids. CDR1 and CDR2 from the germline V gene are MDHEN and SYDVKM. CDR3 region: CASSSHGRAGDQEQYF. CDR3 DNA: TGTGCCAGCAGTTCACATGGTCGCGCGGGGGACCAGGAGCAGTACTTC.

This clonotype was seen repeatedly, ten times or more. The chain combines TRBV12-3 or TRBV12-4 with TRBJ1-1, with D unresolved. The CDR3 spans 13 residues. V gave up 8 bases and J gave up 4 bases, with 14 bases separating them. CDR3 region: CASSRREGTEAFF. DNA for the CDR3: TGTGCCAGCTCCCGGAGGGAGGGCACTGAAGCTTTCTTT.

In this sample, this clonotype turned up a few times. The genes are TRBV28 and TRBJ1-3, with D possibly being TRBD1 (6 bases). Germline CDR1 and CDR2: MDHEN and SYDVKM. This CDR3 is built from 17 residues. V shed 6 bases and J shed 0 bases, with 18 bases lying between them. CDR3 region: CASRAPTGRYSGNTIYF. The CDR3 DNA reads TGTGCCAGCAGGGCCCCGACAGGCCGGTACTCTGGAAACACCATATATTTT.

This clonotype was found a few times. The chain employs TRBV19 and TRBJ2-1; the D gene is possibly TRBD1 (6 bases). Germline values: CDR1 LNHDA, CDR2 SQIVND (reference sequence). Trimming shortened V by 10 bases and J by 2 bases, and 18 bases separated the two germline ends. The CDR3 length is 15 residues. CDR3 DNA: TGTGCCACCCCCCAACAGGGCGTAACCTACAATGAGCAGTTCTTC. Translation: CATPQQGVTYNEQFF.

CDR3 bases: TGCAGCGCCGACGGGGGGCTACCAGATACGCAGTATTTT. Its protein product is CSADGGLPDTQYF. The rearrangement joins TRBV29-1 to TRBJ2-3; D may be TRBD2 (7 bases). The V gene lost 7 bases and the J gene lost 4 bases, with 15 bases spanning the gap. Germline assignment: CDR1 SQVTM and CDR2 ANQGSEA. The CDR3 contains 13 residues.

This clonotype has more than one count but fewer than ten. V usage is TRBV6-2 or TRBV6-3 and J usage is TRBJ2-5, with a tentative D call TRBD2 (5 bases). Germline CDR1 and CDR2: MNHEY and SVGEGT. Trimming stripped 0 bases from V and 5 bases from J, with 13 bases between. The CDR3 has 15 amino acids. CDR3 residues: CASSYSSPGWETQYF. The CDR3 DNA is TGTGCCAGCAGTTACTCCAGCCCGGGATGGGAGACCCAGTACTTC.

This clonotype came up many times. The chain links TRBV28 to TRBJ2-1; D is unresolved. CDR3 length: 9 amino acids. The germline gives CDR1 MDHEN, CDR2 SYDVKM. The germline V and J ends were trimmed by 6 bases and 6 bases, with 0 bases remaining between them. The CDR3 reads CASSNEQFF. Written as DNA, the CDR3 is TGTGCCAGCAGCAATGAGCAGTTCTTC.

Regarding this clonotype: Possible read error: a much larger clone is one base away. The V gene is TRBV19, the J gene TRBJ1-5, with D unclear. The CDR3 contains 15 residues. Germline lookup yields CDR1 LNHDA and CDR2 SQIVND (reference sequence). CDR3 sequence (DNA): TGTGCCAGTAGTATTCTGGACGTGAGCAATCAGCCCGAGCATTTT. Translation: CASSILDVSNQPEHF.

The chain links TRBV7-9 to TRBJ1-1; 7 bases fit TRBD1. CDR3 length equals 14 residues. Germline V gives CDR1 SEHNR, CDR2 FQNEAQ (reference sequence). J lost 11 bases, V lost 1 base, and 10 bases had no gene match. DNA of the CDR3: TGTGCCAGCAGCTTAGAACAGGGGAGATTGCCGGCTTTCTTT. Translation: CASSLEQGRLPAFF.

This clonotype was seen many times. The V and J genes are TRBV7-6 and TRBJ2-3, with TRBD1 as a possible D gene (6 bases). Trimming took 5 bases from V and 5 from J, leaving 14 bases between them. The CDR3 is 14 residues long. Germline CDR1 is SGHVS and CDR2 is FNYEAQ. The CDR3 region has the DNA TGTGCCAGCAGCCCTCGCCCGACAGGAGATACGCAGTATTTT. It encodes CASSPRPTGDTQYF.

At least ten counts were recorded for this clonotype. The chain has TRBV10-2 and TRBJ2-3; 7 nucleotides match TRBD2. The germline CDR1 and CDR2 sequences are WSHSY and SAAADI. V lost 6 bases to trimming and J lost 6 bases; unmatched junction nucleotides: 15. This CDR3 spans 16 amino acids. The CDR3 protein is CASRGEVSGHPDTQYF. CDR3 DNA sequence: TGCGCCAGCAGGGGGGAAGTTAGCGGGCATCCCGATACGCAGTATTTT.

This clonotype was counted ten times or more. In DNA, the CDR3 is TGTGCCAGCAGTCTCCGGGGGGACACAGATACGCAGTATTTT. Its translation is CASSLRGDTDTQYF. The rearrangement joins TRBV6-1 to TRBJ2-3; 7 positions agree with TRBD2. This CDR3 contains 14 residues. V trimming: 5 bases; J trimming: 2 bases; junction bases outside the gene matches: 4. The germline V gene encodes CDR1 MNHNS and CDR2 SASEGT.

This clonotype showed up just a few times. The rearrangement joins TRBV5-6 to TRBJ1-2, with 10 bases matching TRBD1. The CDR3 is 15 residues long. Trimming removed 4 bases from V and 2 bases from J; junction bases left unmatched: 5. Germline CDR1 reads SGHDT; CDR2 reads YYEEEE. For the CDR3, the DNA is TGTGCCAGCAGCCCCGGGACAGGGGAGAACTATGGCTACACCTTC. The encoded protein is CASSPGTGENYGYTF.

In its sample, this clonotype was seen many times. This chain connects TRBV7-6 to TRBJ1-4, with D possibly matching TRBD1 (5 bases). V lost 5 bases and J lost 4, with 14 bases in between. Germline lookup yields CDR1 SGHVS and CDR2 FNYEAQ. The CDR3 covers 15 residues. The CDR3 nucleotides are TGTGCCAGCAGCCGGACGCCGGGGGGTAATGAAAAACTGTTTTTT. It codes for CASSRTPGGNEKLFF.